Detailed here is one T cell receptor (beta chain). The sample is drawn from a study of blood T cell repertoires in COVID-19. Study summary: Material from acute and convalescent COVID-19 was sourced from the United States, Italy and Spain. Sample material is recorded as cDNA or gDNA derived from T cells, B-cell-depleted T cells, or PBMCs.

The CDR3 is 15 residues long. Trimming cost V 6 bases and J 1 base, with 12 bases left between them. From germline, CDR1 is SNHLY and CDR2 FYNNEI. Original processing methods: Amplification with reference gene primers provided the estimates of nucleated cell counts. This table comes from immunoSEQ multiplex PCR, and its TCRdb copy is limited to in-frame clones, with some not included. D and trimming were read from the DNA, whereas the V and J calls and clone size are those reported in that table. The sample shows 35,000 to 55,000 clones, 85% to 90% of them seen only once. The specimen sequenced was peripheral blood. The gene calls are TRBV2 and TRBJ2-2, with D perhaps TRBD1 (6 bases). This sequence originates from a man in his forties or fifties with active COVID-19. CDR3 region: CASSPLTGNTGELFF. DNA for the CDR3: TGTGCCAGCAGCCCTCTGACAGGGAACACCGGGGAGCTGTTTTTT.